Here is one TCR beta chain with its context. Its antigen is as yet unknown. The ends were cut back, 4 bases at V and 0 bases at J, with 14 bases in the middle. The CDR3 sequence is 16 residues long. The germline V gene has CDR1 SGHKS and CDR2 YYEKEE (reference sequence). The data originate from a study of cytomegalovirus exposure and HLA in healthy donors. The study's findings and limits: A previous analysis found most TCR beta V segments productive roughly 90% or roughly 30% of the time.

Researchers ran the PCR with 60 Vbeta and 13 Jbeta primers. Some clones are missing from TCRdb's copy, which holds only in-frame ones; the method was immunoSEQ multiplex PCR. The repertoire consists of 100,000 or so clones, with about 80% occurring once and the leading ten covering 10% to 13%. V gene TRBV5-5 combines with J gene TRBJ1-3; D perhaps matches TRBD1 (5 bases). This TCR came from a human donor in good health. Source material: PBMCs. The CDR3 sequence is CASSKEGRLSGNTIYF. The CDR3 DNA follows: TGTGCCAGCAGCAAGGAGGGACGGCTCTCTGGAAACACCATATATTTT.